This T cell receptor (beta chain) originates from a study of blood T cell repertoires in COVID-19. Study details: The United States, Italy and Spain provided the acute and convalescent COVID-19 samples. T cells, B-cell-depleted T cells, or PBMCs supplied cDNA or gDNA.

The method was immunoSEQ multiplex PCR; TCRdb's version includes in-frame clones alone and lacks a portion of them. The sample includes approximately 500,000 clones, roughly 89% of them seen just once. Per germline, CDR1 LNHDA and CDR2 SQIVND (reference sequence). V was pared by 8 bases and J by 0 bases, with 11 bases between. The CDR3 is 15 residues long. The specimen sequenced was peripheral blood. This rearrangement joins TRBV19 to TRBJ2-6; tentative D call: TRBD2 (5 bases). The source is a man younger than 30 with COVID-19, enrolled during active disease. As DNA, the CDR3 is TGTGCCAGTCGTACGGGATACTCTGGGGCCAACGTCCTGACTTTC. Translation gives CASRTGYSGANVLTF.